The entry below describes one T cell receptor beta chain. The antigen remains unidentified. Other nucleotide sequences from this sample produce the same CDR3. Deep-level settings were used for running the assay. Original analysis: For the immunoSEQ data, sequences were junction-only without quality scores, so filtering differed. TCRdb's copy holds only in-frame clones and misses some; the assay was immunoSEQ multiplex PCR. V and J calls and clone size follow that table, whereas D and trimming were derived from the DNA. Of about 680,000 clones in the sample, around 73% were seen once. This record comes from a study of shared clonotypes between healthy human individuals. Study-level findings and limits: When naive CD4 clonotypes were compared across a few donors, about 4.8% were shared.

Germline lookup yields CDR1 GTSNPN and CDR2 SVGIG (reference sequence). The CDR3 totals 16 residues. Trimming removed 0 bases at V and 1 base at J, with 16 bases between. Participating donors were healthy, HIV-negative adults free of recent acute infections or vaccinations. This chain links TRBV30 with TRBJ2-7; D ambiguous. This receptor was taken from a woman in her 30s in good health. Sequencing was carried out using memory CD4+ T cells sorted from blood. Subset of the sample: CD45RA-negative fraction. CDR3 amino acids: CAWSVAWGRSSYEQYF. The DNA of the CDR3 is TGTGCCTGGAGTGTAGCGTGGGGTCGTTCGTCCTACGAGCAGTACTTC.